This is a list of T cell receptor beta chains from one sample in a study of blood T cell repertoires in COVID-19. Assay: immunoSEQ multiplex PCR; the TCRdb copy retains only in-frame clones and omits some. This sample yields over 130,000 clones, of which 75% to 85% are seen a single time; 2.5% to 3% belongs to the top ten. Sequencing was done on a sample of peripheral blood. The source of these receptors is a man aged 50-60 years with acute or convalescent COVID-19. CDR3s leave out the opening cysteine and the closing phenylalanine or tryptophan. Clone sizes are given selectively: once, few, many, or a class where the clone is expanded.

abundance: .
j_gene: TRBJ2-7
v_gene: TRBV12-3/TRBV12-4
CDR3aa: ASSSGHVYEQY

abundance: .
j_gene: TRBJ1-2
v_gene: TRBV19
CDR3aa: ASSSIYRGRGHGGYT

abundance: few
j_gene: TRBJ2-4
v_gene: TRBV15
CDR3aa: ATSRDSRVGGGGGKNIQY

abundance: .
j_gene: TRBJ1-5
v_gene: TRBV28
CDR3aa: ASRTGVSQPQH

abundance: once
j_gene: TRBJ2-2
v_gene: TRBV19
CDR3aa: ASSPAGPLAGELF

abundance: .
j_gene: TRBJ1-3
v_gene: TRBV11-3
CDR3aa: ASSLVGNTIY

abundance: .
j_gene: TRBJ2-1
v_gene: TRBV27
CDR3aa: AGSSPRSSYNEQF

abundance: .
j_gene: TRBJ1-6
v_gene: TRBV11-2
CDR3aa: ASSLVGQGERSPLH

abundance: .
j_gene: TRBJ1-4
v_gene: TRBV19
CDR3aa: ASSMLGQVRSSEKLF

abundance: .
j_gene: TRBJ1-2
v_gene: TRBV6-1
CDR3aa: ASSEDSSYT

abundance: .
j_gene: TRBJ1-5
v_gene: TRBV19
CDR3aa: ASSPGMNQPQH

abundance: .
j_gene: TRBJ1-6
v_gene: TRBV7-3
CDR3aa: ASSLGLDGSPLH

abundance: .
j_gene: TRBJ2-3
v_gene: TRBV9
CDR3aa: ASSTWTGGTDTQY

abundance: .
j_gene: TRBJ1-1
v_gene: TRBV10-2
CDR3aa: ASSEKYAISPNTEAF

abundance: .
j_gene: TRBJ1-1
v_gene: TRBV7-2
CDR3aa: ASSSPRGTEAF

abundance: .
j_gene: TRBJ2-3
v_gene: TRBV10-3
CDR3aa: AIRGSSGIDTDTQY

abundance: .
j_gene: TRBJ2-2
v_gene: TRBV15
CDR3aa: ATSRDRGLTGELF

abundance: once
j_gene: TRBJ2-1
v_gene: TRBV19
CDR3aa: ASSMTSGSYEQF

abundance: .
j_gene: TRBJ1-1
v_gene: TRBV11-2
CDR3aa: ASSWTGATEAF

abundance: .
j_gene: TRBJ2-5
v_gene: TRBV7-9
CDR3aa: ASSRQVGETQY

abundance: .
j_gene: TRBJ2-3
v_gene: TRBV12-2
CDR3aa: ASRFGQNFCGGTDTQY

abundance: .
j_gene: TRBJ1-5
v_gene: TRBV6-5
CDR3aa: ASETGGPVMAQH

abundance: .
j_gene: TRBJ2-7
v_gene: TRBV6-6
CDR3aa: ASSYSGGTNYEQY

abundance: .
j_gene: TRBJ2-7
v_gene: TRBV2
CDR3aa: ASSEPTRQRVH

abundance: .
j_gene: TRBJ1-5
v_gene: TRBV7-8
CDR3aa: ASSLGGGWASNQPQH

abundance: once
j_gene: TRBJ1-6
v_gene: TRBV19
CDR3aa: ASSPGGSLSPLH

abundance: .
j_gene: TRBJ1-5
v_gene: TRBV19
CDR3aa: ASSWYREGGQPQH

abundance: .
j_gene: TRBJ2-7
v_gene: TRBV19
CDR3aa: ASSIVGTGAYEQY

abundance: .
j_gene: TRBJ1-1
v_gene: TRBV5-8
CDR3aa: ASKGEGNTEAF

abundance: .
j_gene: TRBJ2-3
v_gene: TRBV11-3
CDR3aa: ASAGGTDTQY

abundance: .
j_gene: TRBJ2-7
v_gene: TRBV11-3
CDR3aa: ASSLSYQDRGYEQY

abundance: .
j_gene: TRBJ2-7
v_gene: TRBV4-1
CDR3aa: ASSQPWGAGVIFNYEQY

abundance: once
j_gene: TRBJ2-6
v_gene: TRBV28
CDR3aa: ASSLSGSTGANVLT

abundance: .
j_gene: TRBJ2-7
v_gene: TRBV5-4
CDR3aa: ASSLGDRAYEQY

abundance: .
j_gene: TRBJ2-1
v_gene: TRBV20-1
CDR3aa: SAMAGYEQF

abundance: .
j_gene: TRBJ2-1
v_gene: TRBV15
CDR3aa: ATSRPGGSSYNEQF

abundance: .
j_gene: TRBJ2-3
v_gene: TRBV4-2
CDR3aa: ASNPRTGTYSTDTQY

abundance: few
j_gene: TRBJ1-6
v_gene: TRBV6-1
CDR3aa: ASSEGGGRPSPLH

abundance: .
j_gene: TRBJ2-2
v_gene: TRBV5-8
CDR3aa: ASSRDRGLAGELF

abundance: once
j_gene: TRBJ2-2
v_gene: TRBV5-1
CDR3aa: ASSLLSRGELF

abundance: .
j_gene: TRBJ1-1
v_gene: TRBV6-2/TRBV6-3
CDR3aa: ASSRDRGMGEAF

abundance: .
j_gene: TRBJ2-5
v_gene: TRBV7-9
CDR3aa: ASSSTDRGWQETQY

abundance: .
j_gene: TRBJ2-1
v_gene: TRBV24-1
CDR3aa: ATADSGTPYNEQF

abundance: .
j_gene: TRBJ2-2
v_gene: TRBV10-1
CDR3aa: ASTRTGRNTGELF

abundance: .
j_gene: TRBJ1-3
v_gene: TRBV10-3
CDR3aa: GYRSSGNTIY

abundance: .
j_gene: TRBJ2-7
v_gene: TRBV7-9
CDR3aa: ASSPPGAFLSYEQY

abundance: .
j_gene: TRBJ2-2
v_gene: TRBV24-1
CDR3aa: ATSESSQGNTGELF

abundance: once
j_gene: TRBJ2-1
v_gene: TRBV27
CDR3aa: ASGAERRRNEQF

abundance: .
j_gene: TRBJ2-2
v_gene: TRBV9
CDR3aa: ASSVLGSGMTGELF

abundance: .
j_gene: TRBJ1-5
v_gene: TRBV6-5
CDR3aa: ASSRDGQGQPQH